The clone carrying this T cell receptor beta chain was found many times. The data stem from a study of T cells in Graves' hyperthyroidism and ophthalmopathy. From RNA transcripts, TCR beta CDR3 regions were amplified. TCR CDR3 regions were first amplified by RT-PCR with HTBI primers. TCRdb re-called the multiplex PCR reads with MiXCR, one entry per CDR3 protein. The repertoire includes hundreds of thousands of distinct CDR3 sequences, 14% of them detected once, and approximately 12% sits in the top ten. Losses at the gene ends were 7 bases for V and 7 bases for J; bases not matched to a gene: 7. Looked up from germline, CDR1 is MDHEN and CDR2 is SYDVKM. The CDR3 totals 14 residues.

The rearrangement joins TRBV28 to TRBJ1-6; 7 positions match TRBD1. The sequenced material came from blood. The TCR was taken from a woman aged 45 to 65 with Graves' ophthalmopathy. CDR3 sequence reads: CASTTGDRNSPLHF. CDR3 bases: TGTGCCAGCACCACAGGGGACCGAAATTCACCCCTCCACTTT.